Shown below are 32 T cell receptor beta chains from a single sample sequenced in a study of T cell clonotyping in hematopoietic cell transplantation. The data were produced by immunoSEQ multiplex PCR, yet TCRdb's version contains in-frame clones alone and is incomplete. The data show roughly 49,000 clones, more than 75% seen once. The time point denotes: recipient sample about 28 days before transplant, after cytoreduction. The sequenced sample was peripheral blood mononuclear cells, obtained before stem cell transplant. The receptors were gathered from a man aged 60 to 69 with biphenotypic leukemia. Some clones in this sample may be carry-over from other donors' samples.

This chain joins TRBV13 and TRBJ1-5; 9 nucleotides align to TRBD1. The CDR3 sequence is 17 residues long. The J segment lost 5 bases and the V segment lost 5 bases, leaving 13 bases of the junction unmatched. The germline V gene encodes CDR1 PRHDT and CDR2 FYEKMQ (reference sequence). In nucleotides, the CDR3 is TGTGCCAGCAGCCGGTGGGCCGGGACAGGGATACATCAGCCCCAGCATTTT. Residues: CASSRWAGTGIHQPQHF.

This clone has a handful of counts. The chain links TRBV7-9 to TRBJ2-3; D remains unclear. The CDR3 is 14 residues long. Trimming removed 1 base at V and 2 bases at J, with 7 bases between. CDR1 SEHNR and CDR2 FQNEAQ come from the germline V gene (reference sequence). CDR3 sequence: CASSLVWDTDTQYF. As DNA, the CDR3 is TGTGCCAGCAGCTTAGTATGGGACACAGATACGCAGTATTTT.

The chain uses TRBV20-1 and TRBJ2-7; D ambiguous. Germline values: CDR1 DFQATT, CDR2 SNEGSKA (reference sequence). CDR3 length: 11 residues. Deletions cut 4 bases from V and 5 bases from J, with 9 bases between. CDR3 region: CSATRADEQYF. The DNA of the CDR3 is TGCAGTGCTACCCGGGCTGACGAGCAGTACTTC.

This chain connects TRBV30 to TRBJ2-3; D is uncertain. Trimming shortened V by 2 bases and J by 13 bases, and 16 bases separated the two germline ends. This CDR3 is built from 12 residues. CDR1 is GTSNPN, CDR2 SVGIG, per germline (reference sequence). CDR3 amino acids: CAWSPLSREKYF. In nucleotides, the CDR3 is TGTGCCTGGAGTCCTCTTAGCCGAGAAAAGTATTTT. The complete variable domain, with remaining parts taken from reference TRBV30 and TRBJ2-3, reads SQTIHQWPATLVQPVGSPLSLECTVEGTSNPNLYWYRQAAGRGLQLLFYSVGIGQISSEVPQNLSASRPQDRQFILSSKKLLLSDSGFYLCAWSPLSREKYFGPGTRLTVL.

The gene calls are TRBV6-5 and TRBJ2-7; D unresolved. V shed 7 bases and J shed 6 bases, with 13 bases lying between them. CDR1 and CDR2 (germline): MNHEY, SVGAGI. The CDR3 contains 12 residues. The CDR3 bases are TGTGCCAGCACCACTGCAGGATTCGAGCAGTACTTC. This encodes CASTTAGFEQYF.

This clone has more than one count but fewer than ten. The chain employs TRBV4-1 and TRBJ1-1; D unresolved. V was trimmed by 0 bases and J by 8 bases, leaving 10 bases between them. The CDR3 has 13 residues. CDR1 MGHRA and CDR2 YSYEKL come from the germline V gene. The CDR3: CASSQDWRREAFF. CDR3 coding DNA: TGCGCCAGCAGCCAAGATTGGCGAAGAGAAGCTTTCTTT.

This chain joins TRBV11-3 and TRBJ2-1; D may be TRBD2 (6 bases). The CDR3 spans 15 residues. V was pared by 2 bases and J by 6 bases, with 14 bases between. The germline V gene has CDR1 SGHNT and CDR2 YENEEA. The CDR3 DNA is TGTGCCAGCAGCTTATACGGCGGGACGAGCAATGAGCAGTTCTTC. Its protein is CASSLYGGTSNEQFF.

J is TRBJ2-1 and V is TRBV10-3; 10 bases agree with TRBD1. Trimming took 3 bases from V and 8 from J; bases not matched to a gene: 10. This CDR3 comprises 16 residues. Germline CDR1 and CDR2: ENHRY and SYGVKD. CDR3 coding DNA: TGTGCCATCAGTGATCCGACAGGGGGCTCTACCCATGAGCAGTTCTTC. It specifies CAISDPTGGSTHEQFF.

V and J are TRBV30 and TRBJ1-2, with TRBD1 as a possible D gene (5 bases). The germline gives CDR1 GTSNPN, CDR2 SVGIG (reference sequence). Trimming took 3 bases from V and 7 from J, leaving 18 bases between them. CDR3 length: 14 residues. CDR3 sequence (DNA): TGTGCCTGGAGCAAACAGGAGGGAGCTGCTGGCTACACCTTC. This codes for CAWSKQEGAAGYTF.

This clone was counted a few times. V and J are TRBV28 and TRBJ2-7, with D possibly matching TRBD1 (6 bases). This CDR3 contains 14 residues. V lost 5 bases to trimming and J lost 1 base, with 12 bases between them. The germline CDR1 and CDR2 sequences are MDHEN and SYDVKM. CDR3 in amino acids: CASSTQGSSYEQYF. The CDR3 DNA follows: TGTGCCAGCAGTACTCAGGGGTCTTCCTACGAGCAGTACTTC.

This chain joins TRBV30 and TRBJ2-7; D is ambiguous. CDR1 and CDR2 from the germline V gene are GTSNPN and SVGIG (reference sequence). The CDR3 is 13 amino acids. Deletions cut 1 base from V and 6 bases from J, with 13 bases between. Written as DNA, the CDR3 is TGTGCCTGGAGTGGGTTAGGGTTTGGCGAGCAGTACTTC. Translated, it gives CAWSGLGFGEQYF.

V and J are TRBV30 and TRBJ2-2, with D possibly being TRBD2 (5 bases). With 4 bases removed from V and 5 bases from J, the gap between germline ends came to 20 bases. Germline-derived CDR1 and CDR2 are GTSNPN and SVGIG (reference sequence). The CDR3 sequence is 16 residues long. The CDR3 DNA is TGTGCCTGGAACGGAATGGGTGGGGAGAGAACCGGGGAGCTGTTTTTT. This codes for CAWNGMGGERTGELFF.

The V and J genes are TRBV12-5 and TRBJ2-3; a weak D match, TRBD2 (6 bases). V was clipped by 6 bases and J by 4 bases, with 11 bases between them. This CDR3 contains 13 residues. Germline V gene lookup returns CDR1 LGHNT and CDR2 FRNRAP. CDR3 amino acids: CASGRDFSDTQYF. The CDR3, as DNA: TGTGCTAGTGGCCGGGACTTCTCAGATACGCAGTATTTT. The complete variable domain, with remaining parts taken from reference TRBV12-5 and TRBJ2-3, reads DARVTQTPRHKVTEMGQEVTMRCQPILGHNTVFWYRQTMMQGLELLAYFRNRAPLDDSGMPKDRFSAEMPDATLATLKIQPSEPRDSAVYFCASGRDFSDTQYFGPGTRLTVL.

The chain uses TRBV5-4 and TRBJ2-5, with TRBD1 matching 7 bases. V gave up 6 bases and J gave up 6 bases; unmatched junction bases: 8. Germline values: CDR1 SGHNT, CDR2 YYREEE (reference sequence). CDR3 length: 13 amino acids. CDR3 nucleotides: TGTGCCAGCAACTGGGACAGATCTCAGACCCAGTACTTC. Protein product: CASNWDRSQTQYF.

The chain is built from TRBV5-6 and TRBJ2-7; a weak D match, TRBD2 (5 bases). The germline CDR1 and CDR2 sequences are SGHDT and YYEEEE. The CDR3 loop spans 14 amino acids. V lost 0 bases to trimming and J lost 0 bases, with 7 bases between them. CDR3: CASSLAGVSYEQYF. The CDR3 nucleotides are TGTGCCAGCAGCTTGGCCGGGGTCTCCTACGAGCAGTACTTC.

This clone was detected once. Here the CDR3 DNA reads TGCGCCAGCAGCGGGGGGGCTGGAGGCGACGTTACGCAGTATTTT. Its translation is CASSGGAGGDVTQYF. This chain uses TRBV4-1 with TRBJ2-3, with D maybe TRBD2 (7 bases). The V end lost 5 bases, the J end lost 8 bases, and 20 bases lay between the germline ends. Germline CDR1 is MGHRA and CDR2 is YSYEKL. CDR3 length equals 15 residues.

This rearrangement joins TRBV19 to TRBJ1-2, with 11 bases fitting TRBD1. The CDR3 sequence is 15 residues long. J lost 4 bases, V lost 4 bases, and 5 bases had no gene match. Germline loops: CDR1 LNHDA, CDR2 SQIVND (reference sequence). This CDR3 reads CASSRRTGGIYGYTF. For the CDR3, the DNA is TGTGCCAGTAGTAGACGGACAGGGGGCATCTATGGCTACACCTTC.

The gene calls are TRBV7-2 and TRBJ1-4, with D possibly matching TRBD1 (6 bases). Germline assignment: CDR1 SGHTA and CDR2 FQGNSA. The CDR3 is made up of 16 amino acids. Trimming took 5 bases from V and 1 from J, leaving 14 bases between them. CDR3 bases: TGTGCCAGCAGCGTACAGGGTTCCGGAACTAATGAAAAACTGTTTTTT. Its protein is CASSVQGSGTNEKLFF.

The V gene is TRBV15, the J gene TRBJ1-2, with 7 bases fitting TRBD1. With 2 bases clipped from V and 3 bases from J, the junction kept 6 bases outside the gene matches. Germline V gene sequence: CDR1 LNHNV, CDR2 YYDKDF (reference sequence). This CDR3 comprises 15 residues. CDR3 nucleotides: TGTGCCACCAGCAGAATAGCTACAGGGGACTATGGCTACACCTTC. Its protein product is CATSRIATGDYGYTF.

The J gene is TRBJ2-2, the V gene TRBV5-6; D call uncertain. The V and J ends lost 0 bases and 4 bases respectively, with 10 bases between them. Germline V gene lookup returns CDR1 SGHDT and CDR2 YYEEEE. This CDR3 spans 15 amino acids. The CDR3 DNA sequence: TGTGCCAGCAGCTTGGGGGCGTTCCGCACCGGGGAGCTGTTTTTT. The encoded protein is CASSLGAFRTGELFF.

This chain links TRBV6-1 with TRBJ2-2; D perhaps matches TRBD1 (6 bases). The CDR3 totals 17 residues. Germline CDR1 is MNHNS and CDR2 is SASEGT. Trimming took 3 bases from V and 4 from J, leaving 18 bases between them. The CDR3 is CASSDFGRGAVTGELFF. The DNA for the CDR3 is TGTGCCAGCAGTGACTTCGGCAGGGGTGCGGTCACCGGGGAGCTGTTTTTT.

CDR3 amino acids: CASRLWRSAGPQHF. DNA of the CDR3: TGTGCCAGCAGACTGTGGAGGTCCGCGGGGCCCCAGCATTTT. The chain uses TRBV28 and TRBJ1-5; D ambiguous. Germline values: CDR1 MDHEN, CDR2 SYDVKM. This CDR3 is built from 14 residues. V was pared by 6 bases and J by 9 bases, with 18 bases between.

CDR3 sequence: CASSPSGGGYTF. In nucleotides, the CDR3 is TGTGCCAGCAGCCCTTCGGGGGGCGGCTACACCTTC. The chain combines TRBV7-2 with TRBJ1-2; TRBD1 might be the D (6 bases). V was clipped by 5 bases and J by 8 bases, with 12 bases between them. There are 12 residues in the CDR3. The V gene's germline CDR1 is SGHTA and CDR2 FQGNSA.

The chain carries TRBV28 and TRBJ1-2; D is possibly TRBD1 (5 bases). The V gene lost 4 bases and the J gene lost 11 bases, with 26 bases spanning the gap. CDR1 MDHEN and CDR2 SYDVKM come from the germline V gene. The CDR3 totals 16 residues. CDR3 bases: TGTGCCAGCAGTTCCCCCCCAAGGGGACCTCTAGGAGGATACACCTTC. This encodes CASSSPPRGPLGGYTF.

This clone has a handful of counts. The CDR3 DNA reads TGTGCCAGCAGCCCGGGGGCTAGCGGGTACAATGAGCAGTTCTTC. Translating it yields CASSPGASGYNEQFF. The genes are TRBV7-3 and TRBJ2-1; 8 bases match TRBD2. Unmatched junction bases numbered 7, after V lost 5 bases and J lost 4 bases. CDR1 is SGHTA, CDR2 FQGTGA, per germline. This CDR3 contains 15 residues.

The DNA of the CDR3 is TGCGCCAGCAGCTTGGCAACGCCAGGTGCTAGCAATGAGCAGTTCTTC. Translating gives CASSLATPGASNEQFF. This chain joins TRBV5-1 and TRBJ2-1; no definite D call. The V end lost 0 bases, the J end lost 6 bases, and 16 bases lay between the germline ends. The CDR3 has 16 amino acids. Germline V lookup: CDR1 SGHRS, CDR2 YFSETQ.

This clone was seen only a few times. This sequence joins TRBV2 and TRBJ2-2; TRBD2 aligns across 15 bases. The germline gives CDR1 SNHLY, CDR2 FYNNEI. This CDR3 comprises 16 residues. The V segment lost 7 bases and the J segment 7 bases; nucleotides outside the gene matches: 7. CDR3 protein: CASNGLAGGSDGELFF. The CDR3 coding sequence is TGTGCCAGCAACGGACTAGCGGGAGGGTCGGACGGGGAGCTGTTTTTT.

The chain has TRBV6-6 and TRBJ2-2; TRBD1 matches at 8 bases. The germline CDR1 and CDR2 sequences are MNHNY and SVGAGI (reference sequence). V trimming: 8 bases; J trimming: 4 bases; junction bases outside the gene matches: 3. This CDR3 has 13 amino acids. The CDR3 loop is CASSTGGTGELFF. CDR3 nucleotides: TGTGCCAGCTCTACAGGGGGCACCGGGGAGCTGTTTTTT.

CDR3: CASSIGGRLDNEQFF. The CDR3, as DNA: TGTGCCAGTAGTATCGGAGGGAGACTAGACAATGAGCAGTTCTTC. The chain uses TRBV19 and TRBJ2-1; a possible D gene is TRBD2 (6 bases). The CDR3 runs 15 residues. The V gene lost 3 bases and the J gene lost 5 bases, with 14 bases spanning the gap. The V gene's germline CDR1 is LNHDA and CDR2 SQIVND (reference sequence).

This chain links TRBV10-3 with TRBJ1-1, with D unresolved. This CDR3 contains 16 residues. In germline, CDR1 is ENHRY, CDR2 SYGVKD. Trimming removed 0 bases at V and 7 bases at J, with 18 bases between. The CDR3 region is CAISESTWGNGVEAFF. The CDR3 DNA sequence: TGTGCCATCAGTGAGTCGACTTGGGGTAATGGGGTTGAAGCTTTCTTT.

The chain has TRBV28 and TRBJ2-3; D ambiguous. CDR1 and CDR2 from the germline V gene are MDHEN and SYDVKM. Trimming stripped 2 bases from V and 4 bases from J, with 13 bases between. The CDR3 loop spans 15 amino acids. The DNA for the CDR3 is TGTGCCAGCAGTTTAGAATTAGGTCGGCCAGATACGCAGTATTTT. It encodes CASSLELGRPDTQYF.

This chain joins TRBV20-1 and TRBJ2-7, with no clear D. The germline V gene encodes CDR1 DFQATT and CDR2 SNEGSKA (reference sequence). The V and J ends lost 2 bases and 5 bases respectively, with 7 bases between them. CDR3 size: 11 residues. The CDR3 DNA sequence: TGCAGTGCTAGACGGGTACACGAGCAGTACTTC. Its protein is CSARRVHEQYF.